The rows below give T cell receptor beta chains drawn from one sample of a study of control samples from healthy donors and cancer patients. Clones were read by immunoSEQ multiplex PCR, and TCRdb kept only the in-frame ones, dropping some. The sample carries around 200,000 clones, 90% to 95% recorded once. Sequencing was performed on blood. Receptors originate from a woman younger than 45 in good health. CDR3s include the opening cysteine and the closing phenylalanine or tryptophan. The D gene is left open where the match is weak. Clone size is given for some rows only: seen once, a few or many times, or a class if the clone is expanded.

v_gene	d_gene	j_gene	abundance	CDR3aa	CDR3nt
TRBV19	TRBD2	TRBJ2-1	-	CASSMGLAYNEQFF	TGTGCCAGTAGTATGGGACTAGCGTACAATGAGCAGTTCTTC
TRBV5-6	TRBD2	TRBJ2-7	-	CASSWGLAVTYEQYF	TGTGCCAGCAGCTGGGGACTAGCGGTGACCTACGAGCAGTACTTC
TRBV10-2	TRBD1	TRBJ2-7	-	CASSEMNRGEQYF	TGCGCCAGCAGTGAAATGAACAGGGGCGAGCAGTACTTC
TRBV7-8	-	TRBJ1-1	once	CASRDNRHTEAFF	TGTGCCAGCAGAGACAACCGGCACACTGAAGCTTTCTTT
TRBV5-4	TRBD1	TRBJ2-7	-	CASSPGTGFPYEKYF	TGTGCCAGCAGCCCCGGGACAGGCTTCCCCTACGAGAAGTACTTC
TRBV2	-	TRBJ1-4	-	CASSGWGGEKLFF	TGTGCCAGCAGTGGGTGGGGAGGGGAAAAACTGTTTTTT
TRBV18	TRBD1	TRBJ1-2	-	CASSPPTGGNYGYTF	TGTGCCAGCTCACCCCCGACAGGGGGGAACTATGGCTACACCTTC
TRBV5-1	TRBD1	TRBJ1-1	-	CASSLAGDRANTEAFF	TGCGCCAGCAGCTTGGCCGGGGACAGGGCGAACACTGAAGCTTTCTTT
TRBV5-4	TRBD2	TRBJ2-1	-	CASSRPTSGEQFF	TGTGCCAGCAGCAGACCTACTAGCGGCGAGCAGTTCTTC
TRBV5-8	TRBD2	TRBJ2-7	-	CASSLSSTSGISYEQYF	TGTGCCAGCAGCTTATCTTCGACTAGCGGGATTTCCTACGAGCAGTACTTC
TRBV3-1/TRBV3-2	TRBD1	TRBJ1-2	-	CASSPRTGGGYTF	TGTGCCAGCAGCCCGCGGACAGGGGGTGGCTACACCTTC
TRBV11-2	-	TRBJ2-7	once	CASSVDRPSSYEQYF	TGTGCCAGCAGCGTAGACAGGCCTAGCTCCTACGAGCAGTACTTC
TRBV15	-	TRBJ1-2	many	CATSRDKDYGYTF	TGTGCCACCAGCAGAGATAAGGACTATGGCTACACCTTC
TRBV10-1	TRBD2	TRBJ2-3	-	CASRLAGGDTQYF	TGCGCCAGCAGGCTAGCGGGAGGGGATACGCAGTATTTT
TRBV19	TRBD2	TRBJ2-1	-	CASSIEGGLAGNEQFF	TGTGCCAGTAGTATCGAGGGAGGACTAGCGGGCAATGAGCAGTTCTTC
TRBV15	TRBD1	TRBJ1-5	-	CATSRDTGVGQPQHF	TGTGCCACCAGCAGAGATACAGGGGTGGGTCAGCCCCAGCATTTT
TRBV5-5	TRBD1	TRBJ1-6	-	CASSPAGTGGSPLHF	TGTGCCAGCAGTCCGGCCGGGACAGGGGGTTCACCCCTCCACTTT
TRBV25-1	TRBD1	TRBJ1-4	-	CASRGQGKHEKLFF	TGTGCCAGCAGAGGACAGGGGAAACATGAAAAACTGTTTTTT
TRBV9	TRBD1	TRBJ2-2	-	CASSQTGGGTGELFF	TGTGCCAGCAGCCAGACAGGGGGCGGCACCGGGGAGCTGTTTTTT
TRBV7-8	-	TRBJ2-5	-	CASSLGSGEETQYF	TGTGCCAGCAGCTTAGGGTCGGGAGAAGAGACCCAGTACTTC
TRBV25-1	TRBD1	TRBJ2-2	-	CASSDRQGRNTGELFF	TGTGCCAGCAGTGACCGACAGGGGCGGAACACCGGGGAGCTGTTTTTT
TRBV21-1	-	TRBJ2-4	-	CASSKRRLLNIQYF	TGTGCCAGCAGCAAAAGGCGCCTCCTAAACATTCAGTACTTC
TRBV4-1	TRBD1	TRBJ2-5	-	CASSQTGVETQYF	TGCGCCAGCAGCCAGACAGGGGTAGAGACCCAGTACTTC
TRBV6-1	-	TRBJ1-6	-	CASSEQENSPLHF	TGTGCCAGCAGTGAACAGGAGAATTCACCCCTCCACTTT
TRBV12-3/TRBV12-4	-	TRBJ1-4	-	CASSLAEKLFF	TGTGCCAGCAGTTTAGCCGAAAAACTGTTTTTT
TRBV5-6	-	TRBJ2-7	-	CASSLGVGGYEQYF	TGTGCCAGCAGCTTGGGGGTAGGGGGCTACGAGCAGTACTTC
TRBV18	-	TRBJ1-2	-	CASSPPRGPLYGYTF	TGTGCCAGCTCACCACCGAGGGGACCCCTCTATGGCTACACCTTC
TRBV24-1	-	TRBJ1-5	-	CATSDLSGPLNQPQHF	TGTGCCACCAGTGATTTATCTGGCCCCCTCAATCAGCCCCAGCATTTT
TRBV5-1	-	TRBJ1-4	-	CASSLGVVMSNEKLFF	TGCGCCAGCAGCTTGGGGGTTGTAATGAGTAATGAAAAACTGTTTTTT
TRBV9	-	TRBJ1-3	-	CASSDAGSSGNTIYF	TGTGCCAGCAGCGATGCCGGGTCCTCTGGAAACACCATATATTTT
TRBV11-2	-	TRBJ2-1	-	CASSLQRNNEQFF	TGTGCCAGCAGCTTACAGCGGAACAATGAGCAGTTCTTC
TRBV7-3	TRBD1	TRBJ2-1	-	CASSLQNRGNEQFF	TGTGCCAGCAGCTTACAAAACAGGGGCAATGAGCAGTTCTTC
TRBV7-8	TRBD1	TRBJ2-5	-	CASSPPGTGQETQYF	TGTGCCAGCAGCCCACCCGGGACAGGGCAAGAGACCCAGTACTTC
TRBV24-1	TRBD1	TRBJ1-2	-	CATSEPGQGDYGYTF	TGTGCCACCAGTGAGCCGGGACAGGGCGATTATGGCTACACCTTC
TRBV6-1	-	TRBJ1-5	-	CASSEAGGGGNQPQHF	TGTGCCAGCAGTGAAGCTGGGGGGGGCGGCAATCAGCCCCAGCATTTT
TRBV5-1	-	TRBJ1-3	-	CASSLSPGRSGNTIYF	TGCGCCAGCAGCTTGTCCCCGGGCCGCTCTGGAAACACCATATATTTT
TRBV28	-	TRBJ2-5	-	CASSPRETQYF	TGTGCCAGCAGTCCACGGGAGACCCAGTACTTC
TRBV15	-	TRBJ1-1	-	CATSRGGREVDTEAFF	TGTGCCACCAGCAGAGGGGGAAGGGAAGTGGACACTGAAGCTTTCTTT
TRBV7-2	-	TRBJ1-1	once	CASSLGAGNTEAFF	TGTGCCAGCAGCCTAGGGGCCGGGAACACTGAAGCTTTCTTT
TRBV30	-	TRBJ1-5	-	CAWSDSGRPPYSNQPQHF	TGTGCCTGGAGTGACTCTGGACGGCCTCCTTATAGCAATCAGCCCCAGCATTTT
TRBV19	-	TRBJ1-5	-	CASSPHSNQPQHF	TGTGCCAGTAGTCCCCACAGCAATCAGCCCCAGCATTTT
TRBV7-3	-	TRBJ2-3	-	CASSSRQDPSTDTQYF	TGTGCCAGCAGCTCCCGACAGGACCCTAGCACAGATACGCAGTATTTT
TRBV12-3/TRBV12-4	-	TRBJ1-1	-	CASSSRGNTEAFF	TGTGCCAGCAGTTCCAGGGGGAACACTGAAGCTTTCTTT
TRBV3-1/TRBV3-2	-	TRBJ1-1	-	CASSQVGPLEAFF	TGTGCCAGCAGCCAAGTGGGACCCCTTGAAGCTTTCTTT
TRBV14	-	TRBJ2-2	-	CASSQDRGINTGELFF	TGTGCCAGCAGCCAAGATAGGGGTATAAACACCGGGGAGCTGTTTTTT
TRBV6-5	-	TRBJ1-2	once	CASSYSRGRYGYTF	TGTGCCAGCAGTTACTCGAGGGGGAGATATGGCTACACCTTC
TRBV6-5	TRBD2	TRBJ2-2	-	CASRTSDTGELFF	TGTGCCAGCAGGACTAGCGACACCGGGGAGCTGTTTTTT
TRBV5-1	TRBD1	TRBJ1-1	-	CASSSTGSMNTEAFF	TGCGCCAGCAGCTCGACAGGGAGCATGAACACTGAAGCTTTCTTT
TRBV6-1	-	TRBJ1-3	-	CASSEAGGGNTIYF	TGTGCCAGCAGTGAAGCGGGAGGTGGAAACACCATATATTTT
TRBV7-9	TRBD2	TRBJ2-7	-	CASSLLAGVGEQYF	TGTGCCAGCAGCTTACTAGCGGGAGTAGGAGAGCAGTACTTC
TRBV7-8	TRBD1	TRBJ1-2	-	CASSLDGTGGRYGYTF	TGTGCCAGCAGCTTAGATGGGACAGGGGGCCGATATGGCTACACCTTC